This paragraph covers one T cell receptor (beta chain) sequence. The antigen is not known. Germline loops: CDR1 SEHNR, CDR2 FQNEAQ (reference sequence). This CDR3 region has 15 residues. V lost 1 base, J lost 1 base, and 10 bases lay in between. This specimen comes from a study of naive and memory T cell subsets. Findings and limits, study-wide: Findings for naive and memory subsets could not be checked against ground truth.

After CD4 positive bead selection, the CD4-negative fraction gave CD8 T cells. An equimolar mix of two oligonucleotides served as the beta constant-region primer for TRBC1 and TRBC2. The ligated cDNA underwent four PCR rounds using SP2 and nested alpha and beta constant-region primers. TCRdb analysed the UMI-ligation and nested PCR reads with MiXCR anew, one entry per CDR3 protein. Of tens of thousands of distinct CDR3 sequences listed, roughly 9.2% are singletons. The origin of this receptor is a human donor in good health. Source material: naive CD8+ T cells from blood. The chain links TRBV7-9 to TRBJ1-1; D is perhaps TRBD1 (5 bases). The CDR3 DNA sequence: TGTGCCAGCAGCTTAGTACGGGGGGGGAACACTGAAGCTTTCTTT. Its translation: CASSLVRGGNTEAFF.